A selection of T cell receptor beta chains follows, all from one sample in a study of beta chain features in type 1 diabetes. TCRdb's copy holds only in-frame clones and misses some; the assay was immunoSEQ multiplex PCR. This table has some 640,000 clones, 11% to 15% appearing once. The sample comprised naive CD4+ T cells from blood. The receptors shown here come from a man in his late teens or twenties with type 1 diabetes. Each CDR3 is given with its conserved first and last residue. The D gene is left open where the match is weak. Some rows have no size entry. The others give once, few or many, or a class for an expanded clone.

d_call | j_call | clone_size | v_call | cdr3_aa | cdr3_nt
- | TRBJ1-2 | few | TRBV5-6 | CASYPRIPDGYTF | TGTGCCAGCTACCCCCGAATTCCGGATGGCTACACCTTC
- | TRBJ1-4 | - | TRBV14 | CASSHNWGEKLFF | TGTGCCAGCAGCCATAATTGGGGTGAAAAACTGTTTTTT
TRBD1 | TRBJ1-6 | - | TRBV6-1 | CASSRQGHNSPLHF | TGTGCCAGCAGCCGACAGGGGCATAATTCACCCCTCCACTTT
TRBD2 | TRBJ2-7 | - | TRBV4-2 | CASSQDIAGSYEQYF | TGTGCCAGCAGCCAGGACATAGCGGGGTCCTACGAGCAGTACTTC
TRBD2 | TRBJ2-1 | few | TRBV19 | CASSIAGNYNEQFF | TGTGCCAGTAGCATAGCGGGGAACTACAATGAGCAGTTCTTC
- | TRBJ2-5 | - | TRBV30 | CAWSVRETQYF | TGTGCCTGGAGTGTACGTGAGACCCAGTACTTC
- | TRBJ2-3 | few | TRBV7-2 | CASSLDREDTQYF | TGTGCCAGCAGCTTAGACCGAGAGGATACGCAGTATTTT
TRBD2 | TRBJ2-5 | few | TRBV9 | CASSVGLSGGRQETQYF | TGTGCCAGCAGCGTAGGTCTTAGCGGGGGACGTCAAGAGACCCAGTACTTC
- | TRBJ2-7 | - | TRBV4-1 | CASSQAPGHSDVYEQYF | TGCGCCAGCAGCCAAGCTCCGGGACATAGTGACGTCTACGAGCAGTACTTC
- | TRBJ2-7 | - | TRBV6-1 | CASSEGLANYEQYF | TGTGCCAGCAGTGAAGGGCTAGCAAACTACGAGCAGTACTTC
- | TRBJ1-2 | few | TRBV7-9 | CASSQQGGRYGYTF | TGTGCCAGCAGCCAACAGGGTGGGCGCTATGGCTACACCTTC
- | TRBJ2-1 | - | TRBV2 | CASTRALFPFF | TGTGCCAGCACCCGAGCTCTTTTCCCGTTCTTC
- | TRBJ2-5 | - | TRBV7-3 | CASSSQGWQETQYF | TGTGCCAGCAGCTCGCAGGGCTGGCAAGAGACCCAGTACTTC
- | TRBJ1-2 | - | TRBV25-1 | CASSEFGTGTWVSYTF | TGTGCCAGCAGTGAATTCGGGACTGGAACTTGGGTGAGCTACACCTTC